These 31 T cell receptor beta chains share one sample of origin, sequenced in a study of blood T cell repertoires in COVID-19. Measured with immunoSEQ multiplex PCR; TCRdb has only the in-frame clones, and not every one. The data contain about 260,000 clones, 80% to 95% of them singletons. Sequencing used peripheral blood. Source of these receptors: a person between 18 and 35 years old with COVID-19, enrolled during active disease.

On this clone: Within the sample, other DNA sequences also encode this same CDR3. The chain couples TRBV28 to TRBJ1-1; D perhaps matches TRBD1 (5 bases). The V and J ends lost 3 bases and 0 bases respectively, with 8 bases between them. CDR1 and CDR2 (germline): MDHEN, SYDVKM. The CDR3 contains 14 residues. CDR3 nucleotide sequence: TGTGCCAGCAGTTTCCAGGGCTTGAACACTGAAGCTTTCTTT. Its translation: CASSFQGLNTEAFF.

CDR3 sequence (DNA): TGTGCCAGCGCCGGGACAGGGTCCTCTGAAGCTTTCTTT. Its protein is CASAGTGSSEAFF. The gene calls are TRBV5-5 and TRBJ1-1, with 9 bases that match TRBD1. The CDR3 totals 13 residues. The J segment lost 6 bases and the V segment lost 7 bases, leaving 7 bases of the junction unmatched. Per germline, CDR1 SGHKS and CDR2 YYEKEE (reference sequence).

In the case of this clone: Other nucleotide sequences in the sample specify the same CDR3. The J gene is TRBJ1-1, the V gene TRBV3-1 (or the pseudogene TRBV3-2); weak D call: TRBD1 (6 bases). Germline-derived CDR1 and CDR2 are LGHDT and YNNKEL (reference sequence). The CDR3 runs to 14 residues. V was cut by 4 bases and J by 1 base, with 10 bases left in between. The chain's CDR3 is CASSLGQTNTEAFF. The DNA of the CDR3 is TGTGCCAGCAGCCTCGGACAGACGAACACTGAAGCTTTCTTT.

This clone was seen more than once but under ten times. The J gene is TRBJ2-1, the V gene TRBV27; D is uncertain. The CDR3 totals 13 residues. Germline V gene sequence: CDR1 MNHEY, CDR2 SMNVEV (reference sequence). V was cut by 5 bases and J by 6 bases, with 11 bases left in between. CDR3: CASSVSVGNEQFF. For the CDR3, the DNA is TGTGCCAGCAGTGTCAGCGTGGGCAATGAGCAGTTCTTC.

The chain combines TRBV7-9 with TRBJ2-1, with 8 bases identical to TRBD2. The germline CDR1 and CDR2 sequences are SEHNR and FQNEAQ (reference sequence). The J segment lost 10 bases and the V segment lost 2 bases, leaving 1 base of the junction unmatched. The CDR3 has 12 amino acids. Written as DNA, the CDR3 is TGTGCCAGCAGCTTATTAGCGGGAGAGCAGTTCTTC. It translates to CASSLLAGEQFF.

The rearrangement links TRBV7-9 to TRBJ1-1, with TRBD1 identical over 9 bases. CDR1 is SEHNR and CDR2 is FQNEAQ in the germline V gene (reference sequence). The CDR3 totals 14 residues. V lost 5 bases to trimming and J lost 3 bases; unmatched junction nucleotides: 4. The CDR3 DNA reads TGTGCCAGCAGCGCCGGACAGGGGCACACTGAAGCTTTCTTT. Translation: CASSAGQGHTEAFF.

The chain couples TRBV11-2 to TRBJ2-5, with TRBD1 as a possible D gene (6 bases). This CDR3 is built from 14 residues. The V gene's germline CDR1 is SGHAT and CDR2 FQNNGV. V was pared by 0 bases and J by 5 bases, with 10 bases between. CDR3 sequence: CASSLDQGPETQYF. Here the CDR3 DNA reads TGTGCCAGCAGCTTAGATCAGGGGCCGGAGACCCAGTACTTC.

The chain couples TRBV18 to TRBJ1-5, with D unresolved. Germline V gives CDR1 KGHSH, CDR2 LQKENI. V was pared by 2 bases and J by 0 bases, with 11 bases between. The CDR3 covers 16 residues. The CDR3 nucleotides read TGTGCCAGCTCACCAAATACAGTCAATAGCAATCAGCCCCAGCATTTT. This gives the protein CASSPNTVNSNQPQHF.

J is TRBJ1-6 and V is TRBV7-9; 8 bases are shared with TRBD1. The junction had 5 bases not matched to a gene; V was cut back by 5 bases and J by 8 bases. Germline lookup yields CDR1 SEHNR and CDR2 FQNEAQ (reference sequence). The CDR3 totals 14 residues. CDR3: CASSMGQVHSPLHF. DNA for the CDR3: TGTGCCAGCAGCATGGGACAGGTCCATTCACCCCTCCACTTT.

The chain employs TRBV19 and TRBJ2-1; 12 bases line up with TRBD2. Germline V gives CDR1 LNHDA, CDR2 SQIVND (reference sequence). This CDR3 spans 14 amino acids. V shed 7 bases, J shed 7 bases, and the junction held 5 bases outside the gene matches. CDR3 bases: TGTGCCAGTAAAAAACTAGCGGGAGGTAATGAGCAGTTCTTC. Protein sequence: CASKKLAGGNEQFF.

This clone was seen just once. The chain links TRBV12-3 or TRBV12-4 to TRBJ1-1; D is unresolved. Trimming stripped 5 bases from V and 2 bases from J, with 9 bases between. This CDR3 spans 13 amino acids. In DNA, the CDR3 is TGTGCCAGCAGTCACACAGTTAACACTGAAGCTTTCTTT. Protein: CASSHTVNTEAFF.

This sequence joins TRBV28 and TRBJ2-3; possible D gene TRBD1, 5 bases. Germline CDR1 reads MDHEN; CDR2 reads SYDVKM. The CDR3 has 11 amino acids. The DNA for the CDR3 is TGTGCAATCAGGGACACAGATACGCAGTATTTT. This gives the protein CAIRDTDTQYF.

The V gene is TRBV2, the J gene TRBJ1-5, with TRBD1 matching 10 bases. After removal of 7 bases from V and 3 bases from J, the junction contained 3 bases not matched to a gene. The length of the CDR3 is 14 residues. Germline CDR1 is SNHLY and CDR2 is FYNNEI. Here the CDR3 reads CASMTGGLNQPQHF. CDR3 coding DNA: TGTGCCAGCATGACAGGGGGCCTCAATCAGCCCCAGCATTTT.

The chain has TRBV6-2 or TRBV6-3 and TRBJ1-5; weak D call: TRBD1 (6 bases). V lost 6 bases, J lost 0 bases, and 12 bases lay in between. Germline V gives CDR1 MNHEY, CDR2 SVGEGT. The length of the CDR3 is 15 residues. CDR3 nucleotide sequence: TGTGCCAGCAGCCGGACAGCGTATAGCAATCAGCCCCAGCATTTT. Encoded protein: CASSRTAYSNQPQHF.

This sequence joins TRBV11-2 and TRBJ2-3; 8 positions match TRBD2. The CDR3 has 17 residues. Per germline, CDR1 SGHAT and CDR2 FQNNGV. With V trimmed by 10 bases and J by 6 bases, 21 bases remained unmatched. In DNA, the CDR3 is TGTGCCACCCGGCGCACACCGACTAGCGCTTTAGTGGATACGCAGTATTTT. This gives the protein CATRRTPTSALVDTQYF.

The J gene is TRBJ2-2, the V gene TRBV3-1 (or the pseudogene TRBV3-2); tentatively, D is TRBD2 (6 bases). The CDR3 length is 15 residues. Trimming took off 3 bases at V and 6 bases at J, with 14 bases between the two ends. CDR1 and CDR2 from the germline V gene are LGHDT and YNNKEL (reference sequence). CDR3 amino acids: CASSQGLYTAGELFF. CDR3 DNA sequence: TGTGCCAGCAGCCAGGGACTTTATACTGCCGGGGAGCTGTTTTTT.

V gene TRBV4-1 combines with J gene TRBJ2-4; 10 bases match TRBD1. V lost 1 base and J lost 3; bases outside the gene matches: 12. The CDR3 loop spans 19 amino acids. Germline lookup yields CDR1 MGHRA and CDR2 YSYEKL. CDR3 in amino acids: CASSQGLRTGGLVKNIQYF. CDR3 sequence (DNA): TGCGCCAGCAGCCAAGGCCTTAGGACAGGGGGATTAGTCAAAAACATTCAGTACTTC.

In DNA, the CDR3 is TGTGCCAGCAGTTTACAGGGGGCTCCTCAAGAGACCCAGTACTTC. This sequence encodes CASSLQGAPQETQYF. The chain uses TRBV6-5 and TRBJ2-5; 9 nucleotides match TRBD1. Germline lookup yields CDR1 MNHEY and CDR2 SVGAGI. V lost 4 bases to trimming and J lost 2 bases; unmatched junction nucleotides: 5. The CDR3 has 15 amino acids.

The chain employs TRBV11-2 and TRBJ2-3, with D maybe TRBD1 (6 bases). CDR1 SGHAT and CDR2 FQNNGV come from the germline V gene. V lost 6 bases and J lost 2, with 9 bases in between. This CDR3 region has 13 residues. CDR3 nucleotide sequence: TGTGCCAGCAGGGACAGAAACACAGATACGCAGTATTTT. The encoded protein is CASRDRNTDTQYF.

This clone was detected only a few times. This sequence joins TRBV9 and TRBJ2-1; 11 bases map to TRBD2. Germline CDR1 and CDR2: SGDLS and YYNGEE. V was clipped by 0 bases and J by 5 bases; unmatched bases: 4. This CDR3 has 16 amino acids. The CDR3 region is CASSVVGLAGHNEQFF. CDR3 nucleotide sequence: TGTGCCAGCAGCGTAGTAGGACTAGCGGGCCACAATGAGCAGTTCTTC.

This chain connects TRBV2 to TRBJ2-2, with 7 bases matching TRBD2. The V gene's germline CDR1 is SNHLY and CDR2 FYNNEI. Trimming removed 6 bases from V and 0 bases from J; junction bases left unmatched: 4. This CDR3 has 15 residues. CDR3 loop: CASRLGLANTGELFF. The CDR3 coding sequence is TGTGCCAGCAGGCTCGGACTAGCGAACACCGGGGAGCTGTTTTTT.

The genes are TRBV25-1 and TRBJ2-1, with D perhaps TRBD2 (5 bases). Germline CDR1 is MGHDK and CDR2 is SYGVNS. The CDR3 contains 13 residues. V was pared by 5 bases and J by 10 bases, with 15 bases between. CDR3 coding DNA: TGTGCCAGCAGTTCGCCGGACGGGGAAGAGCAGTTCTTC. Encoded protein: CASSSPDGEEQFF.

V gene TRBV13 combines with J gene TRBJ2-3; weak D call: TRBD2 (5 bases). This CDR3 has 14 residues. Germline assignment: CDR1 PRHDT and CDR2 FYEKMQ (reference sequence). Deletions cut 5 bases from V and 7 bases from J, with 16 bases between. For the CDR3, the DNA is TGTGCCAGCAGCACACGGACTCGTGTGAATACGCAGTATTTT. Its translation: CASSTRTRVNTQYF.

V usage is TRBV13 and J usage is TRBJ2-1; 12 bases are shared with TRBD2. V was clipped by 5 bases and J by 4 bases; unmatched bases: 12. Germline CDR1 is PRHDT and CDR2 is FYEKMQ (reference sequence). This CDR3 has 18 amino acids. For the CDR3, the DNA is TGTGCCAGCAGCCCCTGGACTAGCGGGAATTCTATGTACAATGAGCAGTTCTTC. Protein product: CASSPWTSGNSMYNEQFF.

V and J are TRBV10-1 and TRBJ2-7, with 13 bases identical to TRBD2. Losses at the gene ends were 3 bases for V and 0 bases for J; bases not matched to a gene: 8. Germline lookup yields CDR1 WNHNN and CDR2 SYGVQD (reference sequence). This CDR3 is 18 amino acids long. CDR3 nucleotide sequence: TGCGCCAGCAGTGAACTAGCGGGAGGGCCTAACTTCTCCTACGAGCAGTACTTC. Protein: CASSELAGGPNFSYEQYF.

V is TRBV4-1 and J is TRBJ2-5; D is possibly TRBD2 (5 bases). The germline V gene has CDR1 MGHRA and CDR2 YSYEKL. Trimming pared 0 bases from V and 0 bases from J, leaving 11 bases between. This CDR3 comprises 16 residues. CDR3 loop: CASSQDLRGYQETQYF. Written as DNA, the CDR3 is TGCGCCAGCAGCCAAGATCTTAGAGGGTACCAAGAGACCCAGTACTTC.

The CDR3 sequence: CASSQDPDRQETQYF. In nucleotides, the CDR3 is TGTGCCAGCAGCCAAGATCCGGATAGACAGGAGACCCAGTACTTC. The V and J genes are TRBV4-2 and TRBJ2-5; D is possibly TRBD1 (5 bases). Germline CDR1 LGHNA, CDR2 YNFKEQ. The length of the CDR3 is 15 residues. Deletions cut 0 bases from V and 5 bases from J, with 13 bases between.

This clone was detected only once. The rearrangement joins TRBV9 to TRBJ1-2, with TRBD1 identical over 7 bases. The CDR3 consists of 15 residues. Germline V gives CDR1 SGDLS, CDR2 YYNGEE. Unmatched junction bases numbered 4, after V lost 0 bases and J lost 2 bases. CDR3 sequence (DNA): TGTGCCAGCAGCGTAGGGGACAGCAAGAACTATGGCTACACCTTC. Protein sequence: CASSVGDSKNYGYTF.

The genes are TRBV4-1 and TRBJ2-1; 7 positions match TRBD1. V shed 5 bases and J 9 bases; nucleotides not matched to a gene: 16. The CDR3 contains 16 residues. Germline values: CDR1 MGHRA, CDR2 YSYEKL. CDR3 coding DNA: TGCGCCAGCAGCTCGGAGGCACAGGGGCGGGTGGGTGAGCAGTTCTTC. This codes for CASSSEAQGRVGEQFF.

The chain recombines TRBV6-5 with TRBJ1-2, with 12 bases identical to TRBD1. Germline trimming cut 6 bases from V and 10 bases from J; bases unmatched to any gene: 3. From germline, CDR1 is MNHEY and CDR2 SVGAGI. The length of the CDR3 is 12 residues. This chain's CDR3 is CASSRDRGPYTF. The CDR3 coding sequence is TGTGCCAGCAGCCGGGACAGGGGGCCCTACACCTTC.

For this clone: Distinct nucleotide sequences in the sample also encode this CDR3. The chain recombines TRBV5-1 with TRBJ2-1, with a tentative D call TRBD2 (6 bases). Germline V gene sequence: CDR1 SGHRS, CDR2 YFSETQ. Trimming removed 0 bases from V and 0 bases from J, with 10 bases in between. The CDR3 loop spans 16 amino acids. The CDR3 protein is CASSLGLASSYNEQFF. The DNA of the CDR3 is TGCGCCAGCAGCTTGGGGCTAGCGAGCTCCTACAATGAGCAGTTCTTC.